The T cell receptor (beta chain) under discussion was sequenced for a study of beta chain features in type 1 diabetes (dated by TCRdb to the late 2010s). Some background on the complete study: Mean age, gender distribution, total cell number and subset yield did not differ between patients and healthy donors. Regulatory and stem cell-like memory subsets were isolated from only 8 patients and roughly eight healthy donors, whereas naive and central memory subsets came from all 30 or so donors. A total of about 110,000,000 sorted cells were examined across all samples, and a strong correlation was observed between cell number per subset and RNA yield. The study compared TCRB repertoires of sorted circulating CD4+ T cell subsets between recently diagnosed type 1 diabetes patients and matched healthy donors.

What the study reported, not specific to this receptor: At VDJ recombination sites, patients with type 1 diabetes made fewer insertions and deleted more nucleotides, a pattern implying thymic rearrangement abnormalities. Only small numbers of individuals were included in the HLA sub-analyses, which left unresolved whether HLA type had any influence on TCRB rearrangement. Type 1 diabetes patients showed a moderate but significant shortening of TCRB CDR3 length in all four CD4+ subsets. Because cDNA rather than genomic DNA was sequenced, highly expressing activated cells could have been over-represented, although no difference in activation and CD3 levels was found between groups. Naive, central memory and regulatory TCRB repertoires appeared more similar among patients than among healthy donors. Shorter templates might be favored by PCR, yet because patient and control samples were amplified and corrected together, any such skew would affect both groups equally.

From each donor, a single peripheral blood sample of roughly 0.11 L on average was drawn into heparinised tubes. A BD FACSAria II was used to sort naive, central memory, regulatory and stem cell-like memory CD4+ T cells with a panel that included CD45RO, CCR7, CD25, CD127, CD95 and CD27. All sorted populations exceeded 95% purity. Right away, PBMCs were isolated by Lymphoprep density gradient centrifugation and were stained directly, with no culture step. So that batch effects would be minimized, each experiment stained and sorted samples in pairs, pairing one healthy donor with one patient. Details on this clone: Its antigen is not yet known. No per-base quality is available; no much larger clone lies one base away.

The High Capacity cDNA Reverse Transcription Kit was used to reverse transcribe all of the isolated RNA, meaning that expressed TCRB transcripts were what got sequenced. Deep immunoSEQ sequencing was applied to naive, central memory and regulatory T cell samples, giving an average of roughly 3.5 million total reads per sample. After sorted cells were lysed in RLT buffer, RNA was extracted with DNase-treated RNeasy Micro or Mini kits, with the choice depending on cell number. Each cell subset was processed separately to prevent cross-contamination, with patient and healthy donor samples processed together. Using the immunoSEQ multiplex PCR, TCRB sequences were amplified from cDNA into 87-bp fragments spanning the CDR3 region. Sequencing of the amplicons was done on the Illumina HiSeq platform. The paper's data handling went like this. PCR bias was corrected computationally using synthetic template baselines, and reads within Hamming distance 2 were collapsed, with unmergeable singletons discarded. Reads were aligned against IMGT so that V, D and J genes, CDR3 length and insertions or deletions at six rearrangement sites could be assigned. Within each subset, clonotype counts were normalized to sorted cell number, after which true diversity and Gini coefficients were computed with the tcR R package. The overlap coefficient, calculated on TCRB nucleotide sequences, was used to measure repertoire sharing. TCRdb stores this immuneACCESS table with in-frame sequences only. Part of the clones is absent; in the studies checked, under half of the shortfall reflects unresolved V genes, and no reason is known for the rest. The DNA was the basis for D and trimming; V, J and clone size are from that table. This sample holds tens of thousands of clones; around 63% were observed only once. The ten largest clones represent roughly 1.7% of the sample.

Including cysteine and phenylalanine, the CDR3 has 15 amino acids. The DNA shown is the 45-base CDR3, in frame from base 1. Relative to germline, V is missing 3 bases and J is missing 6 bases, with 7 bases of the junction outside any gene match. As encoded in the germline V gene, CDR1 is MDHEN while CDR2 is SYDVKM. The chain was built from TRBV28 and TRBJ1-5, with 8 bases aligning to TRBD1. The specimen sequenced was Tregs from blood. The cell subset or site label corresponds to: regulatory CD4+ T cells. The TCR sequence derives from a man in his thirties or forties with type 1 diabetes. Some clones in this sample may be carry-over from other donors' samples. CDR3 reads: CASSFPRGLSQPQHF. The DNA is TGTGCCAGCAGTTTCCCCAGGGGGCTGAGTCAGCCCCAGCATTTT.